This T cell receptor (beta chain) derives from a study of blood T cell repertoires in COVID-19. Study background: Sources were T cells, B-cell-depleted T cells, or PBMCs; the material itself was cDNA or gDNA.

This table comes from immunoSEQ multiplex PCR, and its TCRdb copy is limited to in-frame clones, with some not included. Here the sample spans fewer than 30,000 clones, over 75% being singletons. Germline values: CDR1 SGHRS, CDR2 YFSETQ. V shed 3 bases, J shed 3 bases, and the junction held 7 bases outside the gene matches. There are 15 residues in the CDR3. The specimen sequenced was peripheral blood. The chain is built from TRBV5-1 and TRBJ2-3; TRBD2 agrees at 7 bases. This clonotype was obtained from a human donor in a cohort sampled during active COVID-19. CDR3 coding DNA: TGCGCCAGCAGCTGGGCGGGAGTTGGGACAGATACGCAGTATTTT. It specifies CASSWAGVGTDTQYF.